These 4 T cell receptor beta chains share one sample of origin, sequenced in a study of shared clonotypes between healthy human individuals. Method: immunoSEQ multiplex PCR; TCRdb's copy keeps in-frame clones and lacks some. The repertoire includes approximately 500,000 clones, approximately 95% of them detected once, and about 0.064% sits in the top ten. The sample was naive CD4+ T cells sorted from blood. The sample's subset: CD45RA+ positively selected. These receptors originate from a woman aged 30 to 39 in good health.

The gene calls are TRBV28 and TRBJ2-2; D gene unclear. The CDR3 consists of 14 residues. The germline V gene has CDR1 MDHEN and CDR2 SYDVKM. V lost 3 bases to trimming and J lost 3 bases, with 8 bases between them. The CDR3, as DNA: TGTGCCAGCAGTTTTCAGGACCACACCGGGGAGCTGTTTTTT. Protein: CASSFQDHTGELFF.

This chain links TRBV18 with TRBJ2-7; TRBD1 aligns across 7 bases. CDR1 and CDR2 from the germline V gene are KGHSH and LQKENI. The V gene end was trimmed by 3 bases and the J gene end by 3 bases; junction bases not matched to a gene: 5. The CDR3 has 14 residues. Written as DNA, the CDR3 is TGTGCCAGCTCACCCACGGACAGGATCTACGAGCAGTACTTC. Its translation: CASSPTDRIYEQYF. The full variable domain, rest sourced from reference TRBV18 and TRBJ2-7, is NAGVMQNPRHLVRRRGQEARLRCSPMKGHSHVYWYRQLPEEGLKFMVYLQKENIIDESGMPKERFSAEFPKEGPSILRIQQVVRGDSAAYFCASSPTDRIYEQYFGPGTRLTVT.

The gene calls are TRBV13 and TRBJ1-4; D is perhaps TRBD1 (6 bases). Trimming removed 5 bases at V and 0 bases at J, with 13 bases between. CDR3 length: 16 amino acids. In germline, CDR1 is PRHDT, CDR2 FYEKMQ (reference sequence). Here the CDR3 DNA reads TGTGCCAGCAGCCCCGGACAGCCCGCAACTAATGAAAAACTGTTTTTT. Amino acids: CASSPGQPATNEKLFF.

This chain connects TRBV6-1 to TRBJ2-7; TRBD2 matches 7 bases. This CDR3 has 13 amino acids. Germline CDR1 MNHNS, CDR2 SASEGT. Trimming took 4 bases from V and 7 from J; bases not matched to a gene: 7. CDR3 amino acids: CASSGTSVGEQYF. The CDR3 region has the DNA TGTGCCAGCAGTGGGACTAGTGTGGGAGAGCAGTACTTC.